A selection of T cell receptor beta chains follows, all from one sample in a study of cytomegalovirus exposure and HLA in healthy donors. Generated by immunoSEQ multiplex PCR, the TCRdb table keeps only in-frame clones and is missing some. The sample has approximately 170,000 clones, 70% seen once. The sequenced material came from PBMCs. These receptors originate from a man aged 18 to 30 in good health and CMV-seropositive. The CDR3 runs from the conserved cysteine through the conserved F or W. A D gene is named only where the DNA matches it firmly. Size values are once, few and many counts, or a class for expanded clones, and some rows have none.

d_gene | j_gene | v_gene | abundance | CDR3aa | CDR3nt
- | TRBJ1-1 | TRBV14 | - | CASSPLRGQGTEAFF | TGTGCCAGCAGCCCGCTGAGGGGACAAGGAACTGAAGCTTTCTTT
- | TRBJ1-2 | TRBV15 | - | CATSREPTGGYGYTF | TGTGCCACCAGCAGAGAACCGACAGGAGGCTATGGCTACACCTTC
- | TRBJ1-1 | TRBV6-6 | - | CASSPRRGNTEAFF | TGTGCCAGCAGCCCCAGACGGGGGAACACTGAAGCTTTCTTT
TRBD1 | TRBJ2-6 | TRBV30 | - | CAWISRGLAGANVLTF | TGTGCCTGGATAAGCAGGGGGCTGGCTGGGGCCAACGTCCTGACTTTC
- | TRBJ1-2 | TRBV6-5 | few | CASSYSTANYGYTF | TGTGCCAGCAGTTACTCGACAGCTAACTATGGCTACACCTTC
TRBD1 | TRBJ1-5 | TRBV9 | - | CASSQTGENQPQHF | TGTGCCAGCAGCCAGACAGGGGAGAATCAGCCCCAGCATTTT
- | TRBJ2-1 | TRBV29-1 | - | CSVEEANEQFF | TGCAGCGTTGAAGAAGCCAATGAGCAGTTCTTC
- | TRBJ2-4 | TRBV19 | - | CASSYRDTTKNIQYF | TGTGCCAGTAGTTACCGGGACACTACCAAAAACATTCAGTACTTC
TRBD1 | TRBJ1-1 | TRBV19 | - | CASSRGQGEENTEAFF | TGTGCCAGTAGTAGGGGACAGGGGGAAGAGAACACTGAAGCTTTCTTT
- | TRBJ2-3 | TRBV5-1 | - | CASTGGGGLTDTQYF | TGCGCCAGCACGGGGGGAGGGGGACTCACAGATACGCAGTATTTT
TRBD1 | TRBJ2-2 | TRBV11-2 | few | CASTRDRGTGELFF | TGTGCCAGCACCAGGGACAGGGGCACCGGGGAGCTGTTTTTT
TRBD2 | TRBJ2-3 | TRBV7-2 | - | CASSLDSAGASTDTQYF | TGTGCCAGCAGCTTAGATTCAGCGGGGGCTAGCACAGATACGCAGTATTTT
TRBD1 | TRBJ1-2 | TRBV4-1 | - | CASSQPDRGYNYGYTF | TGCGCCAGCAGCCAACCAGACAGGGGCTATAACTATGGCTACACCTTC
TRBD2 | TRBJ2-3 | TRBV7-3 | - | CASSSRSGGARDTQYF | TGTGCCAGCAGCTCCCGTAGCGGGGGGGCCCGGGATACGCAGTATTTT
TRBD1 | TRBJ1-5 | TRBV12-5 | - | CASGLGQGYSNQPQHF | TGTGCTAGTGGCCTGGGACAGGGTTATAGCAATCAGCCCCAGCATTTT
- | TRBJ1-2 | TRBV7-9 | - | CASGRGQRGDYTF | TGTGCCAGCGGTCGCGGACAACGAGGAGACTACACCTTC
TRBD1 | TRBJ1-2 | TRBV16 | - | CASSQSEGAYGYTF | TGTGCCAGCAGCCAATCGGAGGGGGCCTATGGCTACACCTTC
- | TRBJ2-1 | TRBV28 | - | CASSSGWGGLSYNEQFF | TGTGCCAGCAGTTCCGGTTGGGGGGGCCTATCCTACAATGAGCAGTTCTTC
- | TRBJ1-2 | TRBV30 | few | CAWSPLNRGYTF | TGTGCCTGGAGTCCACTGAACAGGGGCTACACCTTC